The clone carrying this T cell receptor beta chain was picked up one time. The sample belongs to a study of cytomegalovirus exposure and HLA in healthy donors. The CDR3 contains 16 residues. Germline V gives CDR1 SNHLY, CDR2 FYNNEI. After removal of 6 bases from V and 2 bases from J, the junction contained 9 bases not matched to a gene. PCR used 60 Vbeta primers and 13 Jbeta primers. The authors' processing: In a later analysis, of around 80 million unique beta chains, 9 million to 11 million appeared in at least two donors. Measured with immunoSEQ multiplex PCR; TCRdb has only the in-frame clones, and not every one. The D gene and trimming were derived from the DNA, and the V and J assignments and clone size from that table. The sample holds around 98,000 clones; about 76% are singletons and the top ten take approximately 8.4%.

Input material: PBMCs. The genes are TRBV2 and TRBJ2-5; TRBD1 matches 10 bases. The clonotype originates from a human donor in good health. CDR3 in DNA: TGTGCCAGCAGGGCGACAGGGGGCAGGGGACAAGAGACCCAGTACTTC. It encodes CASRATGGRGQETQYF. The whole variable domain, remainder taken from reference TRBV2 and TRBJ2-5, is EPEVTQTPSHQVTQMGQEVILRCVPISNHLYFYWYRQILGQKVEFLVSFYNNEISEKSEIFDDQFSVERPDGSNFTLKIRSTKLEDSAMYFCASRATGGRGQETQYFGPGTRLLVL.